This T cell receptor (beta chain) was identified in a study of T cells in tumors after PD-1 blockade. Background on the study: Daily vismodegib 150 mg continued in a subset of anti-PD-1-treated patients. On average, tumor samples gave approximately 25,000 TCR templates and some 6,600 unique clonotypes.

Study-level points and caveats: Clonal replacement, not reinvigoration, is suggested for expanded exhausted CD8+ clones after therapy.

With respect to this clone: Antigen: not known.

Sequencing used immunoSEQ multiplex PCR; TCRdb keeps in-frame clones, though not all of them. The sample lists about 8,200 clones, roughly 60% occurring once. V shed 8 bases and J shed 5 bases, with 18 bases lying between them. The CDR3 length is 14 residues. CDR1 MNHEY and CDR2 SVGAGI come from the germline V gene. The time point: second of two post-therapy site-matched biopsies roughly 2 months apart. The same primary tumor site was biopsied both before and after PD-1 blockade. The chain joins TRBV6-5 to TRBJ2-5; D is perhaps TRBD1 (6 bases). Material: tumor tissue, obtained after anti-PD-1 treatment. The origin of this receptor is a human donor with basal cell carcinoma. The CDR3 DNA reads as TGTGCCAGCTCGCAGGGGTCGTTCGTGGAGACCCAGTACTTC. Its protein product is CASSQGSFVETQYF.